This T cell receptor beta chain was identified in a study of T cell repertoires in cytomegalovirus infection. Study-wide context: Well-studied HLA-B-restricted CMV epitopes were used in the study alongside recently identified HLA-C-restricted ones. Shared public TCR beta signatures pointed to both CMV infection and a matching HLA type.

From the reads, TCRdb called clonotypes with MiXCR, one entry per CDR3 protein. Of roughly 990,000 distinct CDR3 sequences in the sample, less than 35% were seen once. Of note for this clonotype: Its antigen is still unknown. As the CDR3 is not closed by the conserved phenylalanine or tryptophan, this likely results from a read error.

Study-level points and caveats: Totalled public TCR beta family frequency picked out people who carried CMV plus the relevant HLA. HLA-C-restricted CMV-specific TCR beta clonotypes prevailed in the ex vivo response.

The sequence was collected from a human donor in good health (CMV status not recorded). Some clones in this sample may be carry-over from other donors' samples. The sequencing here drew on cultured CD8+ T cells from PBMCs, taken from culture after CMV antigen stimulation.

The chain's CDR3 is CASSYVRASNQPQHS. The CDR3 DNA sequence: TGTGCCAGCAGTTACGTTCGGGCTAGCAATCAGCCCCAGCATTCT. The chain couples TRBV6-6 to TRBJ1-5, with D unclear. V lost 2 bases and J lost 0, with 8 bases in between. The CDR3 covers 15 residues. Germline-derived CDR1 and CDR2 are MNHNY and SVGAGI (reference sequence).